This T cell receptor beta chain originates from a study of circulating tumor DNA in untreated peripheral T-cell lymphoma (dated by TCRdb to the early 2020s). Results and caveats for the whole study, not just this receptor: Tumor-specific clonotypes turned up in roughly three quarters of patients, identified from roughly 84% of baseline tissues and from approximately 70% of baseline serum samples.

To identify tumor-specific TCR clonotypes, tumor tissue taken at baseline, before any treatment, was sequenced. In a trial, the study monitored patients with peripheral T-cell lymphoma who were getting frontline treatment by applying next-generation sequencing to their T-cell receptor sequences. The library was prepared using the immunoSEQ multiplex PCR assay. Not all clones reach the TCRdb copy of this immuneACCESS table, which keeps in-frame sequences only. Checked studies attribute under half of the gap to unresolved V genes and leave the rest unexplained. The sample includes 950 to 1,100 clones, with 75% to 85% observed a single time. Approximately 7.9% of the sample is taken by the ten largest. To note about this clone: Its binding antigen is unknown. One base away there is no much larger clone; base qualities are not given.

The TCR comes from a human donor with peripheral T-cell lymphoma. Sequencing was performed on tumor tissue.

For the CDR3, the sequence is CASSQEGGGTFYNEQFF. The nucleotides are TGTGCCAGCAGCCAAGAAGGCGGAGGGACCTTCTACAATGAGCAGTTCTTC. The chain uses TRBV14 and TRBJ2-1; TRBD2 is a weak D gene call, 6 bases matching. V lost 0 bases and J lost 3 bases; the stretch between them is 15 bases long. Via the germline V gene, CDR1 is SGHDN and CDR2 FVKESK. From the cysteine through the phenylalanine, the CDR3 covers 17 amino acids. Kept here is only the CDR3 DNA, which spans 51 bases and is read in frame from base 1.